A single sample gave rise to the 27 T cell receptor beta chains below, sequenced in a study of identical twins. Via MiXCR, TCRdb re-called the 5' RACE reads, giving one row per CDR3 protein. The sample has around 340,000 distinct CDR3 sequences, roughly an eighth seen once. This sample also appeared in a second study, on yellow fever vaccine responses in identical twins.

Sequencing was done on a sample of CD8+ T cells sorted from blood. Receptor source: a woman aged 18 to 35 in good health.

There are many counts of this clonotype. The chain joins TRBV11-1 to TRBJ2-3; D unresolved. The CDR3 is made up of 18 amino acids. Deletions cut 1 base from V and 1 base from J, with 18 bases between. CDR1 and CDR2 (germline): SGHAT, FQDESV (reference sequence). CDR3 region: CASSLDGETEVGTDTQYF. The CDR3 DNA sequence: TGTGCCAGCAGCTTAGATGGGGAAACCGAGGTGGGCACAGATACGCAGTATTTT. The whole variable domain, filled in from reference TRBV11-1 and TRBJ2-3, reads EAEVAQSPRYKITEKSQAVAFWCDPISGHATLYWYRQILGQGPELLVQFQDESVVDDSQLPKDRFSAERLKGVDSTLKIQPAELGDSAMYLCASSLDGETEVGTDTQYFGPGTRLTVL.

V usage is TRBV4-1 and J usage is TRBJ2-7; D gene ambiguous. CDR1 and CDR2 (germline): MGHRA, YSYEKL. The CDR3 consists of 14 residues. The V gene lost 2 bases and the J gene lost 1 base, with 9 bases spanning the gap. For the CDR3, the DNA is TGCGCCAGCAGCCAAACCGACTCTTCCTACGAGCAGTACGTC. Its translation is CASSQTDSSYEQYV.

This clonotype was observed a handful of times. J is TRBJ2-1 and V is TRBV28, with 11 nucleotides matching TRBD2. CDR3 length equals 16 residues. Germline V gene lookup returns CDR1 MDHEN and CDR2 SYDVKM. V gave up 1 base and J gave up 7 bases; unmatched junction bases: 6. DNA for the CDR3: TGTGCCAGCAGTTTATTTAGCGGGGGGGCACGGAATGAGCAGTTCTTC. Its translation is CASSLFSGGARNEQFF.

The J gene is TRBJ2-1, the V gene TRBV12-3 or TRBV12-4, with D possibly matching TRBD1 (6 bases). The CDR3 totals 14 residues. Deletions cut 9 bases from V and 0 bases from J, with 12 bases between. CDR3 nucleotide sequence: TGTGCCAGTAGGGGGAGCGGCTCCTACAATGAGCAGTTCTTC. It is translated as CASRGSGSYNEQFF.

This clonotype was counted ten times or more. The chain couples TRBV7-9 to TRBJ1-1, with D uncertain. Trimming pared 0 bases from V and 3 bases from J, leaving 2 bases between. This CDR3 region has 12 residues. Germline loops: CDR1 SEHNR, CDR2 FQNEAQ (reference sequence). CDR3 residues: CASSLAYTEAFF. Written as DNA, the CDR3 is TGTGCCAGCAGCTTAGCTTACACTGAAGCTTTCTTT.

This sequence joins TRBV7-8 and TRBJ2-7; TRBD2 agrees at 7 bases. The ends lost 3 bases at V and 7 bases at J; junction bases unmatched: 15. Germline CDR1 and CDR2: SGHVS and FQNEAQ. CDR3 length: 16 amino acids. The CDR3 region has the DNA TGTGCCAGCAGCTTCGGACGAGCGGGAACCCCCTGGGAGCAGTACTTC. Amino acid sequence: CASSFGRAGTPWEQYF. Based on the CDR3 plus reference TRBV7-8 and TRBJ2-7, the full variable domain is GAGVSQSPRYKVAKRGQDVALRCDPISGHVSLFWYQQALGQGPEFLTYFQNEAQLDKSGLPSDRFFAERPEGSVSTLKIQRTQQEDSAVYLCASSFGRAGTPWEQYFGPGTRLTVT.

At least ten counts were recorded for this clonotype. The V and J genes are TRBV25-1 and TRBJ2-1, with 11 positions matching TRBD2. The CDR3 covers 19 residues. Looked up from germline, CDR1 is MGHDK and CDR2 is SYGVNS. The junction had 16 bases not matched to a gene; V was cut back by 1 base and J by 8 bases. DNA of the CDR3: TGTGCCAGCAGTGAATTTATCCTAGCGGGAGGTTTCATGGTGCATGAGCAGTTCTTC. It is translated as CASSEFILAGGFMVHEQFF.

This chain's CDR3 is CASRQRTSGKETQYF. CDR3 DNA: TGTGCCAGCAGACAAAGGACTAGCGGGAAAGAGACCCAGTACTTC. This chain links TRBV28 with TRBJ2-5; 12 positions match TRBD2. The CDR3 extends over 15 amino acids. Germline V lookup: CDR1 MDHEN, CDR2 SYDVKM. V shed 6 bases, J shed 3 bases, and the junction held 5 bases outside the gene matches. The full variable domain, in which reference TRBV28 and TRBJ2-5 provide the parts outside the CDR3, is DVKVTQSSRYLVKRTGEKVFLECVQDMDHENMFWYRQDPGLGLRLIYFSYDVKMKEKGDIPEGYSVSREKKERFSLILESASTNQTSMYLCASRQRTSGKETQYFGPGTRLLVL.

The chain links TRBV11-2 to TRBJ2-7; 10 nucleotides agree with TRBD1. The CDR3 consists of 13 residues. Germline V gene sequence: CDR1 SGHAT, CDR2 FQNNGV. Trimming at V came to 7 bases and at J to 9 bases, leaving 9 bases not matched to a gene. CDR3 region: CASNGQGDVGQYV. CDR3 nucleotides: TGTGCCAGCAACGGACAGGGGGACGTTGGGCAGTACGTC.

This clonotype was observed a handful of times. The CDR3 loop is CSVTSLAGSAGELFF. The CDR3 bases are TGCAGCGTTACCTCTTTAGCGGGAAGCGCCGGGGAGCTGTTTTTT. The chain links TRBV29-1 to TRBJ2-2; 8 positions match TRBD2. The CDR3 totals 15 residues. J lost 6 bases, V lost 5 bases, and 11 bases had no gene match. CDR1 is SQVTM, CDR2 ANQGSEA, per germline.

The V call is TRBV28, the J call TRBJ1-2; D remains ambiguous. Trimming cost V 4 bases and J 4 bases, with 7 bases left between them. The CDR3 is made up of 12 amino acids. CDR1 and CDR2 from the germline V gene are MDHEN and SYDVKM. The CDR3 DNA follows: TGTGCCAGCAGTTCCAACAGCTATGGCTACACCTTC. It encodes CASSSNSYGYTF.

This clonotype turned up a few times. V is TRBV2 and J is TRBJ2-1, with a possible D match to TRBD2 (6 bases). Trimming took off 1 base at V and 5 bases at J, with 9 bases between the two ends. CDR1 and CDR2 from the germline V gene are SNHLY and FYNNEI. This CDR3 region has 14 residues. The CDR3 here is CASSEGAGDNEQFF. The CDR3 nucleotides read TGTGCCAGCAGTGAAGGAGCGGGTGACAATGAGCAGTTCTTC. The variable domain in full, with the rest retrieved from reference TRBV2 and TRBJ2-1, is EPEVTQTPSHQVTQMGQEVILRCVPISNHLYFYWYRQILGQKVEFLVSFYNNEISEKSEIFDDQFSVERPDGSNFTLKIRSTKLEDSAMYFCASSEGAGDNEQFFGPGTRLTVL.

This clonotype was recorded a few times. V usage is TRBV9 and J usage is TRBJ1-1; unclear D gene. Germline lookup yields CDR1 SGDLS and CDR2 YYNGEE. V lost 4 bases and J 4 bases, leaving 17 bases between the germline ends. This CDR3 contains 15 residues. The CDR3 loop reads CASSPTVTSGTEAFF. As DNA, the CDR3 is TGTGCCAGCAGCCCGACCGTTACCTCGGGCACTGAAGCTTTCTTT.

Here the CDR3 DNA reads TGTGCCACCAGCACCCAGACAGGGCAGACTGAAGCTTTCTTT. Its translation: CATSTQTGQTEAFF. This chain uses TRBV15 with TRBJ1-1; 7 bases map to TRBD1. The V gene end was trimmed by 4 bases and the J gene end by 5 bases; junction bases not matched to a gene: 7. Germline CDR1 LNHNV, CDR2 YYDKDF (reference sequence). The CDR3 contains 14 residues.

This clonotype was seen more than once but under ten times. The chain recombines TRBV5-6 with TRBJ2-1, with 9 bases fitting TRBD2. Trimming cost V 2 bases and J 8 bases; bases outside gene matches: 2. Germline V gene lookup returns CDR1 SGHDT and CDR2 YYEEEE. The CDR3 is made up of 13 amino acids. The CDR3 bases are TGTGCCAGCAGCTTCGGGACTAGCTATGAGCAGTTCTTC. It translates to CASSFGTSYEQFF.

In its sample, this clonotype was seen a few times. V is TRBV11-2 and J is TRBJ1-6; 9 bases match TRBD1. The CDR3 has 14 residues. CDR1 SGHAT and CDR2 FQNNGV come from the germline V gene. J gave up 10 bases and V 4 bases, and 5 bases lay outside the gene matches. CDR3 nucleotide sequence: TGTGCCAGCAGCTCGGGACAGGGTCTGTCACCCCTCCACTTT. Protein: CASSSGQGLSPLHF.

In this sample, this clonotype turned up many times. The chain links TRBV3-1 to TRBJ2-1; TRBD2 aligns across 10 bases. V lost 3 bases and J lost 7; bases outside the gene matches: 12. The CDR3 has 17 amino acids. Germline V gene sequence: CDR1 LGHDT, CDR2 YNNKEL (reference sequence). CDR3 loop: CASSHELLAGARNEQFF. Here the CDR3 DNA reads TGTGCCAGCAGCCACGAACTCCTAGCGGGAGCGAGGAATGAGCAGTTCTTC.

This chain links TRBV13 with TRBJ2-2, with D unclear. CDR1 is PRHDT and CDR2 is FYEKMQ in the germline V gene (reference sequence). The germline V and J ends were trimmed by 3 bases and 4 bases, with 9 bases remaining between them. This CDR3 is built from 14 residues. CDR3: CASSFLGATGELFF. CDR3 bases: TGTGCCAGCAGCTTTTTAGGCGCCACCGGGGAGCTGTTTTTT.

The chain has TRBV9 and TRBJ1-2; D remains unclear. V lost 1 base to trimming and J lost 0 bases, with 7 bases between them. CDR1 and CDR2 (germline): SGDLS, YYNGEE. The CDR3 loop spans 14 amino acids. In DNA, the CDR3 is TGTGCCAGCAGCGTAACGCGGGCTAACTATGGCTACACCTTC. Amino acids: CASSVTRANYGYTF.

This clonotype was counted many times. The gene calls are TRBV12-3 or TRBV12-4 and TRBJ2-7; 11 positions agree with TRBD1. V was pared by 6 bases and J by 3 bases, with 4 bases of the junction left unmatched. The CDR3 length is 14 residues. CDR3 in amino acids: CASRTGTGGYEQYF. In DNA form, the CDR3 reads TGTGCCAGCAGGACCGGGACAGGGGGCTACGAGCAGTACTTC.

This clonotype was seen a few times. The V call is TRBV4-1, the J call TRBJ2-3, with a weak D call TRBD2 (5 bases). Germline CDR1 reads MGHRA; CDR2 reads YSYEKL. The CDR3 sequence is 13 residues long. V dropped 4 bases and J dropped 4 bases, with 9 bases sitting between them. CDR3 sequence reads: CASSPGMADTQYF. In nucleotides, the CDR3 is TGCGCCAGCAGCCCGGGGATGGCAGATACGCAGTATTTT.

This clonotype appeared a few times. The CDR3 loop is CASSVVVGATGELFF. Written as DNA, the CDR3 is TGTGCCAGCAGCGTAGTGGTAGGTGCCACCGGGGAGCTGTTTTTT. V gene TRBV9 combines with J gene TRBJ2-2; D call uncertain. CDR1 SGDLS and CDR2 YYNGEE come from the germline V gene. CDR3 length: 15 amino acids. The ends were cut back, 0 bases at V and 4 bases at J, with 10 bases in the middle. The variable domain in full, completed from reference TRBV9 and TRBJ2-2, reads DSGVTQTPKHLITATGQRVTLRCSPRSGDLSVYWYQQSLDQGLQFLIQYYNGEERAKGNILERFSAQQFPDLHSELNLSSLELGDSALYFCASSVVVGATGELFFGEGSRLTVL.

This chain connects TRBV12-3 or TRBV12-4 to TRBJ2-7; TRBD2 aligns across 12 bases. Trimming cost V 4 bases and J 3 bases; bases outside gene matches: 7. CDR3 length equals 16 residues. The CDR3 loop reads CASSSLLAGGDYEQYF. The CDR3 DNA follows: TGTGCCAGCAGTTCTTTACTAGCGGGAGGCGACTACGAGCAGTACTTC.

The sample holds a few counts of this clonotype. V usage is TRBV13 and J usage is TRBJ2-7, with 7 bases lining up with TRBD1. The CDR3 runs 15 residues. In germline, CDR1 is PRHDT, CDR2 FYEKMQ (reference sequence). The V gene end was trimmed by 3 bases and the J gene end by 3 bases; junction bases not matched to a gene: 8. CDR3 bases: TGTGCCAGCAGCTTCGGACAGGCTAACATCTACGAGCAGTACGTC. This gives the protein CASSFGQANIYEQYV.

The chain is built from TRBV7-2 and TRBJ2-5; D might be TRBD1 (5 bases). CDR1 and CDR2 from the germline V gene are SGHTA and FQGNSA. Trimming removed 2 bases from V and 4 bases from J, with 20 bases in between. CDR3 length equals 17 residues. DNA of the CDR3: TGTGCCAGCAGCTTAAGGGGCAAAGGAAGTAGCCCAGAGACCCAGTACTTC. The encoded protein is CASSLRGKGSSPETQYF. Together with reference TRBV7-2 and TRBJ2-5, the CDR3 gives the full variable domain: GAGVSQSPSNKVTEKGKDVELRCDPISGHTALYWYRQSLGQGLEFLIYFQGNSAPDKSGLPSDRFSAERTGGSVSTLTIQRTQQEDSAVYLCASSLRGKGSSPETQYFGPGTRLLVL.

The V gene is TRBV20-1, the J gene TRBJ2-1; 9 positions match TRBD1. This CDR3 has 17 residues. The ends lost 5 bases at V and 8 bases at J; junction bases unmatched: 19. Germline V lookup: CDR1 DFQATT, CDR2 SNEGSKA (reference sequence). The CDR3 spells CSAAVPGQGLGSYEQFF. As DNA, the CDR3 is TGCAGTGCTGCGGTCCCGGGACAGGGTTTAGGTAGCTATGAGCAGTTCTTC.

The V gene is TRBV4-2, the J gene TRBJ2-1; TRBD2 matches at 9 bases. V lost 8 bases to trimming and J lost 2 bases; unmatched junction nucleotides: 4. CDR1 is LGHNA and CDR2 is YNFKEQ in the germline V gene. There are 14 residues in the CDR3. This CDR3 is CASRREGAYNEQFF. CDR3 nucleotide sequence: TGTGCCAGCCGGCGGGAGGGGGCCTACAATGAGCAGTTCTTC.